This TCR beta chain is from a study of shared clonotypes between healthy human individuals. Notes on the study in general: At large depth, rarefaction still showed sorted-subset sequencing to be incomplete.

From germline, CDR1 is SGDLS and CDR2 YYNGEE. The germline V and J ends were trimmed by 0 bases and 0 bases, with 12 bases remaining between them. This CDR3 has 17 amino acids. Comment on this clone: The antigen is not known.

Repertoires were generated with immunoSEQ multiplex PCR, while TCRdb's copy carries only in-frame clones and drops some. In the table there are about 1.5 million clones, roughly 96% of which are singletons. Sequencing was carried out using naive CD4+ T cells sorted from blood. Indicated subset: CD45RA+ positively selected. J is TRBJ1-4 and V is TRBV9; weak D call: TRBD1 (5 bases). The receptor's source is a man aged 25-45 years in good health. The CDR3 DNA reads TGTGCCAGCAGCGTAGGACGACAGAGTGCAACTAATGAAAAACTGTTTTTT. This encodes CASSVGRQSATNEKLFF.